This T cell receptor (beta chain) was identified in a study of CD8 T cells in Susac syndrome. Study-level results: In its TCR sequencing and HLA analysis, the study acknowledged that the number of individuals was relatively small.

A word on this clonotype: Its antigen is unknown.

An input of roughly 0.5 to 1 ug of RNA was subjected to reverse transcription using random hexamers. MiXCR was run by TCRdb on the immunoSEQ multiplex PCR reads, yielding one entry per CDR3 protein. The sample yields over 120,000 distinct CDR3 sequences, approximately 94% seen once. This CDR3 has 15 residues. V was shortened by 0 bases and J by 6 bases, with 15 bases between the two germline ends. Germline CDR1 is SGHDT and CDR2 is YYEEEE. This TCR derives from a human donor in good health. Sequencing was carried out using CD4+ T cells from PBMCs. This chain uses TRBV5-6 with TRBJ1-2; the D gene is possibly TRBD1 (5 bases). The CDR3 DNA reads as TGTGCCAGCAGCTTGGCGGGCAGGGTCGGCAATGGCTACACCTTC. This gives the protein CASSLAGRVGNGYTF.